The 21 T cell receptor beta chains in this list originate from one sample, sequenced in a study of CD8 T cells in Susac syndrome. RNA amounts of roughly 0.5 to 1 ug underwent reverse transcription with random hexamers. TCRdb called the immunoSEQ multiplex PCR reads again in MiXCR, with one record for every CDR3 protein. The sample yields over 200,000 distinct CDR3 sequences, 95% seen once. Sequenced sample: CD4+ T cells from PBMCs. The source is a human donor with multiple sclerosis.

The chain carries TRBV10-3 and TRBJ2-2; D possibly uses TRBD1 or TRBD2 (6 bases each). The V gene's germline CDR1 is ENHRY and CDR2 SYGVKD. V gave up 7 bases and J gave up 6 bases, with 9 bases separating them. The CDR3 spans 12 residues. CDR3 region: CAITGAAGELFF. The CDR3 nucleotides read TGTGCCATCACGGGGGCCGCCGGGGAGCTGTTTTTT.

In DNA, the CDR3 is TGCAGTGCTAGAGATATAGGATCCTCCTATGGCTACACCTTC. Protein product: CSARDIGSSYGYTF. The J gene is TRBJ1-2, the V gene TRBV20-1; the D is unclear. Germline V gene lookup returns CDR1 DFQATT and CDR2 SNEGSKA (reference sequence). This CDR3 comprises 14 residues. Between the trimmed V and J ends, which lost 0 bases and 4 bases, there was a span of 12 bases.

V and J are TRBV20-1 and TRBJ2-3; D is undetermined. Trimming pared 5 bases from V and 2 bases from J, leaving 8 bases between. Germline V gene lookup returns CDR1 DFQATT and CDR2 SNEGSKA (reference sequence). CDR3 length equals 12 residues. For the CDR3, the DNA is TGCAGTGCTTCCCTCCTCACAGATACGCAGTATTTT. The encoded protein is CSASLLTDTQYF.

This chain joins TRBV5-1 and TRBJ2-1; 11 nucleotides agree with TRBD2. The CDR3 is 13 residues long. Per germline, CDR1 SGHRS and CDR2 YFSETQ. The junction had 4 bases not matched to a gene; V was cut back by 4 bases and J by 10 bases. CDR3 residues: CASSASSGGEQFF. The CDR3 coding sequence is TGCGCCAGCAGCGCGTCTAGCGGGGGGGAGCAGTTCTTC.

The CDR3 nucleotides read TGTGCCAGCAGCCAACAGGGAAGGGATACGCAGTATTTT. Translation: CASSQQGRDTQYF. The chain is built from TRBV3-1 and TRBJ2-3, with D possibly matching TRBD1 (5 bases). Looked up from germline, CDR1 is LGHDT and CDR2 is YNNKEL (reference sequence). The CDR3 covers 13 residues. The germline V and J ends were trimmed by 2 bases and 6 bases, with 9 bases remaining between them.

This sequence joins TRBV30 and TRBJ2-1, with TRBD1 matching 12 bases. There are 14 residues in the CDR3. Trimming removed 2 bases from V and 9 bases from J; junction bases left unmatched: 5. Germline V gene sequence: CDR1 GTSNPN, CDR2 SVGIG (reference sequence). The CDR3 spells CAWSRGTGGREQFF. The DNA of the CDR3 is TGTGCCTGGAGTCGCGGGACAGGGGGCCGTGAGCAGTTCTTC.

This sequence joins TRBV6-1 and TRBJ2-7, with TRBD2 matching 8 bases. The CDR3 extends over 13 amino acids. Germline CDR1 MNHNS, CDR2 SASEGT. V gave up 6 bases and J gave up 5 bases; unmatched junction bases: 6. CDR3 sequence: CASSVTLADEQYV. The DNA for the CDR3 is TGTGCCAGCAGCGTTACACTAGCGGACGAGCAGTACGTC.

CDR3 nucleotides: TGTGCCTGGACGCCGGGGAGGTTAGGCTACACCTTC. Its protein product is CAWTPGRLGYTF. The V gene is TRBV30, the J gene TRBJ1-2; no clear D. V lost 4 bases, J lost 8 bases, and 14 bases lay in between. The CDR3 is 12 residues long. Germline V CDR1 and CDR2: GTSNPN, SVGIG (reference sequence).

This chain joins TRBV13 and TRBJ2-1, with D perhaps matching TRBD1 or TRBD2 (5 bases each). The CDR3 contains 16 residues. Germline values: CDR1 PRHDT, CDR2 FYEKMQ (reference sequence). Trimming pared 5 bases from V and 2 bases from J, leaving 16 bases between. CDR3 sequence (DNA): TGTGCCAGCAGCCCGGGACCGGGGATTCCCTACAATGAGCAGTTCTTC. Translating it yields CASSPGPGIPYNEQFF. Drawing the rest from reference TRBV13 and TRBJ2-1, the complete variable domain is AAGVIQSPRHLIKEKRETATLKCYPIPRHDTVYWYQQGPGQDPQFLISFYEKMQSDKGSIPDRFSAQQFSDYHSELNMSSLELGDSALYFCASSPGPGIPYNEQFFGPGTRLTVL.

The chain carries TRBV15 and TRBJ2-1, with 9 bases fitting TRBD2. CDR1 is LNHNV, CDR2 YYDKDF, per germline (reference sequence). V trimming: 5 bases; J trimming: 0 bases; junction bases outside the gene matches: 5. The CDR3 extends over 16 amino acids. CDR3 protein: CATSGNSGSSYNEQFF. The CDR3, as DNA: TGTGCCACCAGCGGAAATAGCGGGAGCTCCTACAATGAGCAGTTCTTC.

This rearrangement joins TRBV7-2 to TRBJ1-2, with TRBD1 identical over 8 bases. V shed 6 bases and J 12 bases; nucleotides not matched to a gene: 9. This CDR3 spans 12 amino acids. Germline CDR1 reads SGHTA; CDR2 reads FQGNSA. Written as DNA, the CDR3 is TGTGCCAGCAGTCTCGACAGGGGCCGCCACACCTTC. Translated: CASSLDRGRHTF.

The chain couples TRBV29-1 to TRBJ1-1; D gene uncertain. The CDR3 is 12 residues long. Between the trimmed V and J ends, which lost 2 bases and 4 bases, there was a span of 8 bases. In germline, CDR1 is SQVTM, CDR2 ANQGSEA. Here the CDR3 reads CSVEPVGTEAFF. CDR3 nucleotides: TGCAGCGTTGAACCCGTAGGCACTGAAGCTTTCTTT. The whole variable domain, filled in from reference TRBV29-1 and TRBJ1-1, reads SAVISQKPSRDICQRGTSLTIQCQVDSQVTMMFWYRQQPGQSLTLIATANQGSEATYESGFVIDKFPISRPNLTFSTLTVSNMSPEDSSIYLCSVEPVGTEAFFGQGTRLTVV.

V is TRBV12-3 or TRBV12-4 and J is TRBJ1-6; 10 bases fit TRBD1. The CDR3 has 13 residues. The J segment lost 9 bases and the V segment lost 8 bases, leaving 4 bases of the junction unmatched. In DNA, the CDR3 is TGTGCCAGCGCTCGGACAGGGGGTTCACCCCTCCACTTT. Encoded protein: CASARTGGSPLHF.

This chain joins TRBV29-1 and TRBJ1-2; TRBD1 might be the D (5 bases). With 4 bases removed from V and 4 bases from J, the gap between germline ends came to 13 bases. This CDR3 contains 13 residues. CDR1 and CDR2 (germline): SQVTM, ANQGSEA. The CDR3 coding sequence is TGCAGCGTTGGTGCGGGGCGCGGCTATGGCTACACCTTC. It translates to CSVGAGRGYGYTF.

The chain carries TRBV11-1 and TRBJ2-5, with D unresolved. Germline lookup yields CDR1 SGHAT and CDR2 FQDESV (reference sequence). This CDR3 is built from 14 residues. The V gene lost 2 bases and the J gene lost 5 bases, with 12 bases spanning the gap. The CDR3 nucleotides are TGTGCCAGCAGCTTATTTGGGAAAATGGAGACCCAGTACTTC. This translates into CASSLFGKMETQYF.

This clonotype was counted a few times. The chain couples TRBV30 to TRBJ2-5; a possible D gene is TRBD1 (6 bases). The CDR3 covers 14 residues. CDR1 is GTSNPN, CDR2 SVGIG, per germline (reference sequence). V shed 0 bases and J shed 1 base, with 9 bases lying between them. The CDR3 here is CAWSVGQFQETQYF. The CDR3 DNA follows: TGTGCCTGGAGTGTCGGACAGTTCCAAGAGACCCAGTACTTC.

The chain is built from TRBV30 and TRBJ2-1; D unresolved. Germline CDR1 reads GTSNPN; CDR2 reads SVGIG (reference sequence). The CDR3 totals 13 residues. Trimming stripped 0 bases from V and 3 bases from J, with 6 bases between. The CDR3 DNA reads TGTGCCTGGAGTGTGGCAGGCTACAATGAGCAGTTCTTC. It is translated as CAWSVAGYNEQFF.

The gene calls are TRBV11-2 and TRBJ2-1; D is unresolved. Germline V gives CDR1 SGHAT, CDR2 FQNNGV. V dropped 4 bases and J dropped 9 bases, with 7 bases sitting between them. The CDR3 contains 11 residues. CDR3 residues: CASSSYPEQFF. CDR3 nucleotides: TGTGCCAGCAGCTCCTACCCTGAGCAGTTCTTC.

J is TRBJ2-5 and V is TRBV10-3, with TRBD1 identical over 11 bases. Germline V gene lookup returns CDR1 ENHRY and CDR2 SYGVKD. This CDR3 is built from 14 residues. The trim removed 6 bases at V and 2 bases at J, leaving 2 bases unmatched. This CDR3 reads CAIRGQGVQETQYF. The CDR3 DNA reads as TGTGCCATCAGGGGACAGGGGGTTCAAGAGACCCAGTACTTC.

This clonotype was observed a single time. V gene TRBV6-5 combines with J gene TRBJ1-2; D is unclear. CDR1 MNHEY and CDR2 SVGAGI come from the germline V gene. This CDR3 is built from 13 residues. Trimming shortened V by 1 base and J by 2 bases, and 5 bases separated the two germline ends. DNA for the CDR3: TGTGCCAGCAGTTACTGGCAGAACTATGGCTACACCTTC. Translating gives CASSYWQNYGYTF.

The gene calls are TRBV23-1 and TRBJ1-5; possibly TRBD1 for D (6 bases). TRBV23-1 falls under the ORF class, with uncertain function. The length of the CDR3 is 16 residues. The ends were cut back, 5 bases at V and 7 bases at J, with 21 bases in the middle. The CDR3, as DNA: TGCGCCAGCAGTAAAGAGGCAGGGGAAATGTGGCAGCCCCAGCATTTT. Translated: CASSKEAGEMWQPQHF.